The source of this TCR beta chain is a study of blood T cell repertoires in COVID-19. In the study overall: The analysed material was cDNA or gDNA that came from T cells, B-cell-depleted T cells, or PBMCs.

CDR1 is ENHRY and CDR2 is SYGVKD in the germline V gene. The CDR3 covers 16 residues. With 5 bases clipped from V and 1 base from J, the junction kept 6 bases outside the gene matches. As processed by the authors: The authors estimated nucleated cell counts from reference gene primer amplification. Sequenced by immunoSEQ multiplex PCR; TCRdb stores in-frame clones only, minus some. V, J and clone size were drawn from that table, and D and trimming were deduced from the DNA. Among 300,000 to 400,000 clones, about nine tenths were seen once, and the ten largest hold just under 7.5%. J is TRBJ2-2 and V is TRBV10-3, with 8 positions matching TRBD1. The specimen was peripheral blood. This clonotype was sampled from a woman in her 70s with COVID-19, enrolled during active disease. The CDR3 region is CAISPSGTGNTGELFF. The CDR3 DNA reads TGTGCCATCAGTCCATCCGGGACAGGGAACACCGGGGAGCTGTTTTTT.